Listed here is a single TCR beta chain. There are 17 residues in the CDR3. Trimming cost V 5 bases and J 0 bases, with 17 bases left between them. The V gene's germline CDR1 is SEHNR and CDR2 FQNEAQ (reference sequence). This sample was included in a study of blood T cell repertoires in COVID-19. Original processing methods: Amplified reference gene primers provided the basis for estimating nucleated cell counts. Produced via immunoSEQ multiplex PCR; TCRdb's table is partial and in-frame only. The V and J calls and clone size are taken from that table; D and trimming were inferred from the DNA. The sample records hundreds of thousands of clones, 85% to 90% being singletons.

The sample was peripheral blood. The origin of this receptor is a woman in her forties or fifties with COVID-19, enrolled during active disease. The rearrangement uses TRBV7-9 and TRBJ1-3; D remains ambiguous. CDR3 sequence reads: CASSKNSRSLSGNTIYF. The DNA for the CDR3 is TGTGCCAGCAGCAAAAACTCCAGGTCCCTCTCTGGAAACACCATATATTTT.